Sequencing of this T cell receptor beta chain was carried out in a study of blood T cell repertoires in COVID-19. Study context: Samples taken during acute and convalescent COVID-19 were collected in the United States, Italy and Spain. The analysed material was cDNA or gDNA that came from T cells, B-cell-depleted T cells, or PBMCs.

This clone has only a few counts. As originally analysed: Amplification of reference gene primers was used by the study to estimate nucleated cell counts. Assay: immunoSEQ multiplex PCR; the TCRdb copy retains only in-frame clones and omits some. For V, J and clone size, that table is used; D and trimming come from the DNA. The data hold about 280,000 clones, with 75% to 90% observed a single time. This sequence was found in a woman in her twenties or thirties with active or convalescent COVID-19. The sequenced sample was peripheral blood.

The CDR3 loop reads CASSHRGGSGYTF. CDR3 coding DNA: TGCGCCAGCAGCCATCGGGGGGGCTCTGGCTACACCTTC. The chain joins TRBV4-3 to TRBJ1-2, with D tentatively TRBD1 (6 bases). The V and J ends lost 3 bases and 7 bases respectively, with 12 bases between them. Germline values: CDR1 LGHNA, CDR2 YSLEER. CDR3 length: 13 amino acids.